This is a list of T cell receptor beta chains from one sample in a study of T cell responses to AZD1222 COVID-19 vaccine. Data came from immunoSEQ multiplex PCR; TCRdb stores just in-frame clones and leaves some out. In the table there are over 120,000 clones, 92% of which are singletons. The sequencing used peripheral blood, collected 28 days after the second AZD1222 dose. The source of these receptors is an adult who received the AZD1222 COVID-19 vaccine. Each CDR3 is given with its conserved first and last residue. The D gene is left open where the match is weak. Not every row has a clone size; where given, it reads once, few, many or a size class.

j_gene: TRBJ1-5
abundance: NA
len: 14
v_gene: TRBV19
d_gene: NA
CDR3nt: TGTGCCAGTGCCTCGCGGGGTGGCAATCAGCCCCAGCATTTT
CDR3aa: CASASRGGNQPQHF

j_gene: TRBJ1-1
abundance: NA
len: 15
v_gene: TRBV18
d_gene: NA
CDR3nt: TGTGCCAGCTCACCCACCGGGACTGAGAACACTGAAGCTTTCTTT
CDR3aa: CASSPTGTENTEAFF

j_gene: TRBJ1-2
abundance: NA
len: 11
v_gene: TRBV29-1
d_gene: NA
CDR3nt: TGCAGCGTTGAGGCGTCTGGGGGCTACACCTTC
CDR3aa: CSVEASGGYTF

j_gene: TRBJ2-1
abundance: NA
len: 16
v_gene: TRBV5-1
d_gene: TRBD2
CDR3nt: TGCGCCAGCAGCTTGGGTGTTAGCGGGAGGGGAAACGAGCAGTTCTTC
CDR3aa: CASSLGVSGRGNEQFF

j_gene: TRBJ2-1
abundance: NA
len: 13
v_gene: TRBV15
d_gene: NA
CDR3nt: TGTGCCACCAGCAGAGATCGGGAGAGTGAGCAGTTCTTC
CDR3aa: CATSRDRESEQFF

j_gene: TRBJ1-5
abundance: NA
len: 13
v_gene: TRBV19
d_gene: NA
CDR3nt: TGTGCCAGTAAGGGTTCCGGCAATCAGCCCCAGCATTTT
CDR3aa: CASKGSGNQPQHF

j_gene: TRBJ2-1
abundance: NA
len: 15
v_gene: TRBV6-6
d_gene: NA
CDR3nt: TGTGCCAGCAGTTACGGAGCGGGCTCCTACAATGAGCAGTTCTTC
CDR3aa: CASSYGAGSYNEQFF

j_gene: TRBJ2-5
abundance: NA
len: 14
v_gene: TRBV27
d_gene: TRBD2
CDR3nt: TGTGCCAGCAGCTCGGGACTATGGAAGGGGACCCAGTACTTC
CDR3aa: CASSSGLWKGTQYF

j_gene: TRBJ1-2
abundance: NA
len: 15
v_gene: TRBV3-1/TRBV3-2
d_gene: NA
CDR3nt: TGTGCCAGCAGCCAAGATTGGGGTTACAACTATGGCTACACCTTC
CDR3aa: CASSQDWGYNYGYTF

j_gene: TRBJ1-1
abundance: NA
len: 14
v_gene: TRBV7-9
d_gene: NA
CDR3nt: TGTGCCAGCAGCTTTGATAGAATGAACACTGAAGCTTTCTTT
CDR3aa: CASSFDRMNTEAFF

j_gene: TRBJ1-2
abundance: NA
len: 15
v_gene: TRBV10-3
d_gene: TRBD1
CDR3nt: TGTGCCATCAGGCCCGGGACAGGGGGGAACTATGGCTACACCTTC
CDR3aa: CAIRPGTGGNYGYTF

j_gene: TRBJ1-1
abundance: NA
len: 15
v_gene: TRBV28
d_gene: NA
CDR3nt: TGTGCCAGCAGTAATACAGGGACATGGGGCACTGAAGCTTTCTTT
CDR3aa: CASSNTGTWGTEAFF

j_gene: TRBJ1-4
abundance: NA
len: 13
v_gene: TRBV7-9
d_gene: NA
CDR3nt: TGTGCCAGCAACCTCAACGTTAATGAAAAACTGTTTTTT
CDR3aa: CASNLNVNEKLFF

j_gene: TRBJ1-1
abundance: NA
len: 19
v_gene: TRBV5-6
d_gene: NA
CDR3nt: TGTGCCAGCACCCCTGGCAGCCTAAGGGGACGGATTCTGAACACTGAAGCTTTCTTT
CDR3aa: CASTPGSLRGRILNTEAFF

j_gene: TRBJ2-3
abundance: NA
len: 14
v_gene: TRBV6-4
d_gene: TRBD2
CDR3nt: TGTGCCAGCAGCGAGCGGGAGGACACAGATACGCAGTATTTT
CDR3aa: CASSEREDTDTQYF

j_gene: TRBJ2-1
abundance: once
len: 17
v_gene: TRBV5-1
d_gene: NA
CDR3nt: TGCGCCAGCAGCTTGGCGTTTTCTAGCGAGAATTACAATGAGCAGTTCTTC
CDR3aa: CASSLAFSSENYNEQFF

j_gene: TRBJ1-4
abundance: NA
len: 13
v_gene: TRBV3-1/TRBV3-2
d_gene: TRBD1
CDR3nt: TGTGCCAGTCGGACAGGGGATAATGAAAAACTGTTTTTT
CDR3aa: CASRTGDNEKLFF

j_gene: TRBJ1-1
abundance: NA
len: 13
v_gene: TRBV10-3
d_gene: NA
CDR3nt: TGTGCCATCAGTGCCCGATGGAACACTGAAGCTTTCTTT
CDR3aa: CAISARWNTEAFF

j_gene: TRBJ2-1
abundance: NA
len: 12
v_gene: TRBV27
d_gene: NA
CDR3nt: TGTGCCAGCAGTTTGAACAGACTAAAGCAGTTCTTC
CDR3aa: CASSLNRLKQFF

j_gene: TRBJ1-2
abundance: once
len: 14
v_gene: TRBV28
d_gene: NA
CDR3nt: TGTGCCAGCAGGGAAAAAACAGGGAACTATGGCTACACCTTC
CDR3aa: CASREKTGNYGYTF

j_gene: TRBJ2-7
abundance: NA
len: 15
v_gene: TRBV7-9
d_gene: TRBD1
CDR3nt: TGTGCCAGCAGCTTAAGTCGTGACAGGGTACACGAGCAGTACTTC
CDR3aa: CASSLSRDRVHEQYF

j_gene: TRBJ2-1
abundance: NA
len: 13
v_gene: TRBV15
d_gene: NA
CDR3nt: TGTGCCACCAGTCCTCGAGCTGGCGATGAGCAGTTCTTC
CDR3aa: CATSPRAGDEQFF